The 10 T cell receptor beta chains in this list originate from one sample, sequenced in a study of blood T cell repertoires in COVID-19. Sequencing was performed with immunoSEQ multiplex PCR; in TCRdb, only in-frame clones are kept and a portion is missing. The sample carries 200,000 to 250,000 clones, around 83% recorded once. The sample consisted of peripheral blood. The source of these receptors is a woman aged 45-59 years with acute or convalescent COVID-19.

The V call is TRBV3-1 (or the pseudogene TRBV3-2), the J call TRBJ1-5; tentatively, D is TRBD1 (5 bases). The V gene's germline CDR1 is LGHDT and CDR2 YNNKEL (reference sequence). V was shortened by 1 base and J by 10 bases, with 11 bases between the two germline ends. The CDR3 covers 13 residues. This CDR3 reads CASSQGGGVPQHF. The CDR3 DNA reads TGTGCCAGCAGCCAAGGCGGGGGGGTCCCCCAGCATTTT.

The V gene is TRBV18, the J gene TRBJ2-1; D is perhaps TRBD1 (6 bases). Germline V lookup: CDR1 KGHSH, CDR2 LQKENI. The CDR3 spans 11 residues. Trimming removed 5 bases from V and 10 bases from J, with 9 bases in between. Here the CDR3 reads CASSATGEQFF. DNA for the CDR3: TGTGCCAGCTCAGCTACAGGGGAGCAGTTCTTC.

This chain connects TRBV20-1 to TRBJ1-2, with D unclear. CDR3 length: 11 residues. Germline lookup yields CDR1 DFQATT and CDR2 SNEGSKA (reference sequence). Between the trimmed V and J ends, which lost 8 bases and 1 base, there was a span of 8 bases. As DNA, the CDR3 is TGCAGTCCACACAGTAACTATGGCTACACCTTC. Amino acids: CSPHSNYGYTF.

This sequence joins TRBV3-1 (or the pseudogene TRBV3-2) and TRBJ2-3; possible D gene TRBD1, 6 bases. CDR1 is LGHDT, CDR2 YNNKEL, per germline (reference sequence). This CDR3 has 20 amino acids. Trimming stripped 2 bases from V and 4 bases from J, with 28 bases between. The CDR3 protein is CASSQLLTRIKGEIADTQYF. For the CDR3, the DNA is TGTGCCAGCAGCCAACTGCTAACGAGGATAAAGGGGGAAATTGCAGATACGCAGTATTTT.

This clone was recorded only once. The V and J genes are TRBV15 and TRBJ2-6; weak D call: TRBD2 (5 bases). The V gene lost 0 bases and the J gene lost 3 bases, with 9 bases spanning the gap. The CDR3 loop spans 16 amino acids. Germline CDR1 LNHNV, CDR2 YYDKDF (reference sequence). This CDR3 reads CATSRDTGVGANVLTF. Written as DNA, the CDR3 is TGTGCCACCAGCAGAGATACCGGGGTTGGGGCCAACGTCCTGACTTTC.

This chain connects TRBV5-8 to TRBJ2-2, with 7 positions matching TRBD2. The CDR3 is made up of 15 amino acids. After removal of 0 bases from V and 6 bases from J, the junction contained 5 bases not matched to a gene. Germline lookup yields CDR1 SGHTS and CDR2 YDEGEE. CDR3 region: CASSLVKGRAGELFF. DNA of the CDR3: TGTGCCAGCAGCTTGGTGAAGGGGAGGGCCGGGGAGCTGTTTTTT.

The chain has TRBV15 and TRBJ1-2; D possibly corresponds to TRBD1 (6 bases). Germline values: CDR1 LNHNV, CDR2 YYDKDF (reference sequence). Trimming removed 1 base at V and 5 bases at J, with 14 bases between. The CDR3 runs 15 residues. CDR3 in DNA: TGTGCCACCAGCAGAGCCCTTGAGGGGGGGTATGGCTACACCTTC. It is translated as CATSRALEGGYGYTF.

The CDR3 sequence: CASSIEASGAYNEQFF. The CDR3 coding sequence is TGTGCCAGTAGTATAGAGGCTAGCGGGGCTTACAATGAGCAGTTCTTC. The rearrangement uses TRBV19 and TRBJ2-1; 9 bases are a match to TRBD2. Trimming cost V 0 bases and J 4 bases; bases outside gene matches: 4. The CDR3 is 16 amino acids. CDR1 is LNHDA, CDR2 SQIVND, per germline (reference sequence). Full variable domain (missing parts from reference TRBV19 and TRBJ2-1): DGGITQSPKYLFRKEGQNVTLSCEQNLNHDAMYWYRQDPGQGLRLIYYSQIVNDFQKGDIAEGYSVSREKKESFPLTVTSAQKNPTAFYLCASSIEASGAYNEQFFGPGTRLTVL.

The rearrangement joins TRBV19 to TRBJ1-4; TRBD1 agrees at 8 bases. V trimming: 1 base; J trimming: 7 bases; junction bases outside the gene matches: 5. Germline CDR1 is LNHDA and CDR2 is SQIVND (reference sequence). The CDR3 contains 15 residues. This CDR3 reads CASSIAGRGPEKLFF. DNA for the CDR3: TGTGCCAGTAGTATAGCGGGCAGGGGGCCTGAAAAACTGTTTTTT. Using reference TRBV19 and TRBJ1-4 for the parts outside the CDR3, the full variable domain is DGGITQSPKYLFRKEGQNVTLSCEQNLNHDAMYWYRQDPGQGLRLIYYSQIVNDFQKGDIAEGYSVSREKKESFPLTVTSAQKNPTAFYLCASSIAGRGPEKLFFGSGTQLSVL.

The chain couples TRBV7-2 to TRBJ1-6; D is perhaps TRBD1 (5 bases). Germline V gene sequence: CDR1 SGHTA, CDR2 FQGNSA. V was shortened by 6 bases and J by 5 bases, with 14 bases between the two germline ends. The CDR3 covers 15 residues. The CDR3 sequence is CASSPMGGDNSPLHF. The CDR3 bases are TGTGCCAGCAGTCCAATGGGGGGAGATAATTCACCCCTCCACTTT.